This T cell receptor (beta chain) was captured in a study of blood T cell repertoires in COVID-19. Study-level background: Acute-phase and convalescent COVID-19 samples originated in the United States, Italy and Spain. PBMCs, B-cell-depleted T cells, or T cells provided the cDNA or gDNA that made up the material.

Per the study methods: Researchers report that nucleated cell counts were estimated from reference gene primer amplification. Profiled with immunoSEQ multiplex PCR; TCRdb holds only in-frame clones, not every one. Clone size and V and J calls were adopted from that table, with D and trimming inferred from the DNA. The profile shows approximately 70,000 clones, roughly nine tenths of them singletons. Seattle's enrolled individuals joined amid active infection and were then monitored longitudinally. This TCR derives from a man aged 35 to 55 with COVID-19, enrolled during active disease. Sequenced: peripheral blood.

The CDR3 loop is CASSQVGGGLYNEQFF. CDR3 in DNA: TGTGCCAGCAGCCAAGTCGGGGGGGGCCTCTACAATGAGCAGTTCTTC. The chain has TRBV4-2 and TRBJ2-1, with 8 bases identical to TRBD2. The V segment lost 1 base and the J segment 3 bases; nucleotides outside the gene matches: 5. Germline values: CDR1 LGHNA, CDR2 YNFKEQ. This CDR3 comprises 16 residues.